The sample holds many counts of the clone carrying this TCR beta chain. No antigen is known for it. This record belongs to a study of blood T cells in healthy people across ages. General study points: Strongly correlated with naive T cell percentage was TCR beta diversity.

The V gene lost 6 bases and the J gene lost 5 bases, with 17 bases spanning the gap. This CDR3 has 14 amino acids. It was with a sample-barcoded 5' primer and a J-beta primer mix that a second PCR of roughly 7 to 12 cycles was run. A single record per CDR3 protein comes from TCRdb applying MiXCR to the 5' RACE reads. The sample consists of approximately 780,000 distinct CDR3 sequences, 20% to 30% of them appearing once. The data were also submitted as part of a second study, on T cells of mothers and their children. That paper states: Samples were provided by three healthy Caucasian mothers and their six children. Once extracted, all RNA went into cDNA synthesis at about 1.4 ug per 15 ul.

What was sequenced was blood. This receptor was identified in a boy aged 5-17 years in good health. V usage is TRBV12-3 or TRBV12-4 and J usage is TRBJ2-7; the D gene is possibly TRBD2 (5 bases). CDR3 residues: CASSNWTPKDEQYF. The CDR3 nucleotides read TGTGCCAGCAGCAATTGGACTCCTAAAGACGAGCAGTACTTC.